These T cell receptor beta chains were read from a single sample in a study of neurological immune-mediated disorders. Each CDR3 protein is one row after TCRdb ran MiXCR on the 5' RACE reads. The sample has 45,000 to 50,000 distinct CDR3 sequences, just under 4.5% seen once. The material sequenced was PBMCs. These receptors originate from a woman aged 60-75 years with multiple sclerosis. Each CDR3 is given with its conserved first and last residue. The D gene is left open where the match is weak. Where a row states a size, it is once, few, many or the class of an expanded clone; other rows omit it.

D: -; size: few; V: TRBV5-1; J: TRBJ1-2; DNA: TGCGCCAGCAGAACACCAGGGCCGCTAGACTATGGCTACACCTTC; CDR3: CASRTPGPLDYGYTF
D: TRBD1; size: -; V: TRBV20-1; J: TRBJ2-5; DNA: TGCAGTGCGAACCGGGACAGGTCGTTCGTGGAGACCCAGTACTTC; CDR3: CSANRDRSFVETQYF
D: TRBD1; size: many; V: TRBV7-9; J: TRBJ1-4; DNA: TGTGCCAGCAGCGGGAGACAGGGGGATGAAAAACTGTTTTTT; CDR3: CASSGRQGDEKLFF
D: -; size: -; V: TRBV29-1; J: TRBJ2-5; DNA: TGCAGCGTGGGGGGAGAGACCCAGTACTTC; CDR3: CSVGGETQYF
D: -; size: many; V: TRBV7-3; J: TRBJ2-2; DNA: TGTGCCAGCAGCTTAGTAGGGCCGGAGAACACCGGGGAGCTGTTTTTT; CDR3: CASSLVGPENTGELFF
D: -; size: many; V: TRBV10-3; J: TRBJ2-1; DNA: TGTGCCACCAAGGAAGGCTCTCTTTACAATGAGCAGTTCTTC; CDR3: CATKEGSLYNEQFF
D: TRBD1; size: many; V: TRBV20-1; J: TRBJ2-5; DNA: TGCAGTGCTCGGTGGACAGGGGGCAGGGAGACCCAGTACTTC; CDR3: CSARWTGGRETQYF
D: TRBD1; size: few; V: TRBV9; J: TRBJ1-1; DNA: TGTGCCAGCAGCGCCTACACAGGGGGCGCATACACTGAAGCTTTCTTT; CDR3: CASSAYTGGAYTEAFF
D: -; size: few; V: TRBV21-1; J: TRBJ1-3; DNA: TGTGCCAGCAGCAAAGGGAACCCCCTATATTTT; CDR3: CASSKGNPLYF
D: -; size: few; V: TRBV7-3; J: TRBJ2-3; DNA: TGTGCCAGCAGCTTAATAGGGGGACTAGATACGCAGTATTTT; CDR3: CASSLIGGLDTQYF
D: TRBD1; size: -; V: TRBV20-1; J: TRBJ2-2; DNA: TGCAGTGCTCGGGGTCCGGGACAGTCGAACACCGGGGAGCTGTTTTTT; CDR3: CSARGPGQSNTGELFF
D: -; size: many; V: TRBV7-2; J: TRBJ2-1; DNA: TGTGCCAGCAGCTTAGTTGGGTATAAGCAGTTCTTC; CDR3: CASSLVGYKQFF
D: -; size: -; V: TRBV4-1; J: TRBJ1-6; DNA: TGCGCCAGCAGCCCGAGGCCCGGGACAAGCAATTCACCCCTCCACTTT; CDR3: CASSPRPGTSNSPLHF
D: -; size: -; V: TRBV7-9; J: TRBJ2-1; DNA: TGTGCCAGCAGCTTAGACCGGGAGAGTAATGAGCAGTTCTTC; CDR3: CASSLDRESNEQFF
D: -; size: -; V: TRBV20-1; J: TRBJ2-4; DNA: TGCAGTGCTGATCTCAGCCTAGCCAAAAACATTCAGTACTTC; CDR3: CSADLSLAKNIQYF
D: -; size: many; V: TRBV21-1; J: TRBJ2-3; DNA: TGTGCCAGCAGCAAACTGGGGACACCACTAAACACAGATACGCAGTATTTT; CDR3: CASSKLGTPLNTDTQYF
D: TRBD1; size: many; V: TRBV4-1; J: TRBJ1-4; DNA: TGCGCCAGCAGCCAAGACCCCGGACAGGGAAATGAAAAACTGTTTTTT; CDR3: CASSQDPGQGNEKLFF
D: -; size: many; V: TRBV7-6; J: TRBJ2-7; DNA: TGTGCCAGCAGCTTAGCGGAGGGTCTCTACGAGCAGTACTTC; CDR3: CASSLAEGLYEQYF
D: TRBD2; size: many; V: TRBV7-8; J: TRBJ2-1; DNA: TGTGCCAGCAGCTTAGAACTAGCGGGAGTCAATGAGCAGTTCTTC; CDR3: CASSLELAGVNEQFF
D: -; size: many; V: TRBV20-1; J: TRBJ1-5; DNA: TGCAGTGCTACCCCCCGACAGTTTAATCAGCCCCAGCATTTT; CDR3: CSATPRQFNQPQHF
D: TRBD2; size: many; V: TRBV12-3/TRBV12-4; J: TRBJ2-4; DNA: TGTGCCAGCAGTTTTGGACTAGCTGGGGAGTACTTC; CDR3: CASSFGLAGEYF
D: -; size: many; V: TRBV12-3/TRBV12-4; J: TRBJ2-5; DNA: TGTGCCAGCAGTTTACGGCGGGAGACCCAGTACTTC; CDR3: CASSLRRETQYF
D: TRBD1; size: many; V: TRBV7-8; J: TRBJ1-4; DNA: TGTGCCAGCAGCTGGACCGTTACCGAGACAGGGGGCGAGGGTGAAAAACTGTTTTTT; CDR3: CASSWTVTETGGEGEKLFF
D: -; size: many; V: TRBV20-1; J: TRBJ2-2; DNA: TGCAGTGCTAGCTCCGACGGGCACACCGGGGAGCTGTTTTTT; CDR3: CSASSDGHTGELFF
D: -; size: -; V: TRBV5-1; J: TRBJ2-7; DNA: TGCGCCAGCAGTCCCAGGGTGCCCTACGAGCAGTACTTC; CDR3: CASSPRVPYEQYF
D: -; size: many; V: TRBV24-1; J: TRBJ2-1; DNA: TGTGCCACCAGTGATAGGTCGGGTCCCTACAATGAGCAGTTCTTC; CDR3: CATSDRSGPYNEQFF
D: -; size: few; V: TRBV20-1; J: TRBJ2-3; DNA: TGCGGGGGCGAAACTAGCACAGATACGCAGTATTTT; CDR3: CGGETSTDTQYF
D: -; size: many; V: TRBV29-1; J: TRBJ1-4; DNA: TGCAGCGTTGAAACCGGGTCTACCGAAAAACTGTTTTTT; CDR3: CSVETGSTEKLFF
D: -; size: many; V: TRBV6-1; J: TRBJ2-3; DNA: TGTGCCAGCAGTGAGCGGGGCGGGATGGCAGATACGCAGTATTTT; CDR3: CASSERGGMADTQYF
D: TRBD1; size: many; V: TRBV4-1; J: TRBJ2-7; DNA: TGCGCCAGCAGCCACCGGACAGGGGGGACCTACGAGCAGTACTTC; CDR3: CASSHRTGGTYEQYF
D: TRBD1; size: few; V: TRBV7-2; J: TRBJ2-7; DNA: TGTGCCAGCAGCTTAGACAGGGGAGTGAGCGAGCAGTACTTC; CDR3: CASSLDRGVSEQYF
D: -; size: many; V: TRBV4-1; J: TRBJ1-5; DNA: TGCGCCAGCAGCCTGACAGTTAGCAATCAGCCCCAGCATTTT; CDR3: CASSLTVSNQPQHF
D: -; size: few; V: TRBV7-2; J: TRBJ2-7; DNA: TGTGCCAGCAGCTTAGGCCAGGGGTACCACGAGCAGTACTTC; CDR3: CASSLGQGYHEQYF
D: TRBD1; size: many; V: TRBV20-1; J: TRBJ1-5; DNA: TGCAGTGCTAGTTCCCCCAGGGGGGTCGGTCAGCCCCAGCATTTT; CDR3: CSASSPRGVGQPQHF
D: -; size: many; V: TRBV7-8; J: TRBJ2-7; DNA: TGTGCCAGCAGCTTAGAGTCAGGGGGGTTTTACGAGCAGTACTTC; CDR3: CASSLESGGFYEQYF
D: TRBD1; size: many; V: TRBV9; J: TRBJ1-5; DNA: TGTGCCAGCAGCGCCACCGCTAACAGGGGGCCGGGGCAGCCCCAGCATTTT; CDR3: CASSATANRGPGQPQHF
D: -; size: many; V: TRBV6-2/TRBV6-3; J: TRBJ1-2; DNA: TGTGCCAGCAGTTTTTCAACCGGTGACTATGGCTACACCTTC; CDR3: CASSFSTGDYGYTF
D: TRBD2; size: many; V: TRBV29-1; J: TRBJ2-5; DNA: TGCAGCGTTGAATCGGGGGGAGGAGAGACCCAGTACTTC; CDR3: CSVESGGGETQYF
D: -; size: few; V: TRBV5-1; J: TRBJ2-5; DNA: TGCGCCAGCAGCTTATCCGGGGCTCAAGAGACCCAGTACTTC; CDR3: CASSLSGAQETQYF
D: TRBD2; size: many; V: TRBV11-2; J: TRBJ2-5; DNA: TGTGCCAGCAGCTCCGGGACTAGCGGGAGGCTGGAGACCCAGTACTTC; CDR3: CASSSGTSGRLETQYF
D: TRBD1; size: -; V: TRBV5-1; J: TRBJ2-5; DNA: TGCGCCAGCACCACAGGGGTTGGCGAGACCCAGTACTTC; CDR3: CASTTGVGETQYF
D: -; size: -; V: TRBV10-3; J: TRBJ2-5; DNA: TGTGCTATAGGCGTACGGCAAGAGACCCAGTACTTC; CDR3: CAIGVRQETQYF
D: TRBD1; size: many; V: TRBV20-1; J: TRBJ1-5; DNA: TGCAGTGCTGCTCCCGCGACAGGGGTAGAGCCCCAGCATTTT; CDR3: CSAAPATGVEPQHF
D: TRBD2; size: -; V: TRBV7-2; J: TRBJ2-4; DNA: TGTGCCAGCAGCTTAGAACGAGCGGGAGGGCCTTCGGCCAAAAACATTCAGTACTTC; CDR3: CASSLERAGGPSAKNIQYF
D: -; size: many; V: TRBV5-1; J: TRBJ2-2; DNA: TGCGCCAGCAGCTTGAAGAGGGCCTCTGGCACCGGGGAGCTGTTTTTT; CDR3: CASSLKRASGTGELFF
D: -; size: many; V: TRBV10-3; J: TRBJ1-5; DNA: TGTGCCATCAGTGCAGGGGCTTACAATCAGCCCCAGCATTTT; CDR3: CAISAGAYNQPQHF
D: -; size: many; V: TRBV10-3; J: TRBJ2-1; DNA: TGTGCCATCAGTGGGCTTAGCGATGAGCAGTTCTTC; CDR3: CAISGLSDEQFF
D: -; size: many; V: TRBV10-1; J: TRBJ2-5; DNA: TGCGCCAGCAGTCCGGGAAGGGAGACCCAGTACTTC; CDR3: CASSPGRETQYF
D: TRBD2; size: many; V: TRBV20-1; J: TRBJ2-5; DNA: TGCAGTGGGGGGACTAGACGACAAGAGACCCAGTACTTC; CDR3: CSGGTRRQETQYF
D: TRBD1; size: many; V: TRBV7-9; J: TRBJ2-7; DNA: TGTGCCAGCAGCCGGACAGGGGTGACCTACGAGCAGTACTTC; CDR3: CASSRTGVTYEQYF
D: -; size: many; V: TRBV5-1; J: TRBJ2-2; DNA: TGCGCCAGCAGCTACAACGACTACGCACGGGAGCTGTTTTTT; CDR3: CASSYNDYARELFF
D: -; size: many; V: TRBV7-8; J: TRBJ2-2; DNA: TGTGCCAGCAGCTTACTGCGGGCCGGGGAGCTGTTTTTT; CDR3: CASSLLRAGELFF
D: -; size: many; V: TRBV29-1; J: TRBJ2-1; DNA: TGCAGTCTCGCGGGATCCTGGGATGAGCAGTTCTTC; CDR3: CSLAGSWDEQFF
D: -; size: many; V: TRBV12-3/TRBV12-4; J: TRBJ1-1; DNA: TGTGCCAGCAGTTTTTACGTAGACTTAGGAGCTTTCTTT; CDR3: CASSFYVDLGAFF